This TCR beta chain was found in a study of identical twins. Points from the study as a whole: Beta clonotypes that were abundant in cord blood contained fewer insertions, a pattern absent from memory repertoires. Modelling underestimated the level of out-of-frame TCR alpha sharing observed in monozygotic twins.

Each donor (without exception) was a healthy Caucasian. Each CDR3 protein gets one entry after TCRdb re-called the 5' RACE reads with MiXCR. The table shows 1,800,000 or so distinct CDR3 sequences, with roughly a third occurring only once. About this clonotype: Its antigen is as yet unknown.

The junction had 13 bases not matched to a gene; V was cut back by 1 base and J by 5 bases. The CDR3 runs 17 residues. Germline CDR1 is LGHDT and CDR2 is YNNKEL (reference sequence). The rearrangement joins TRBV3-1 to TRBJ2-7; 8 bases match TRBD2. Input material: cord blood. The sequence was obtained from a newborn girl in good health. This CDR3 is CASSQVRWVSGSDEQYF. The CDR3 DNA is TGTGCCAGCAGCCAAGTTAGGTGGGTCAGCGGGAGCGACGAGCAGTACTTC.